This is a list of T cell receptor beta chains from one sample in a study of CD8 T cells in Susac syndrome. TCRdb called the immunoSEQ multiplex PCR reads again in MiXCR, with one record for every CDR3 protein. The table lists a few hundred thousand distinct CDR3 sequences, roughly 85% of them singletons. The material sequenced was CD8+ T cells from PBMCs. The receptors come from a human donor with multiple sclerosis. The CDR3 runs from the conserved cysteine through the conserved F or W. The D gene is left open where the match is weak. Some rows have no size entry. The others give once, few or many, or a class for an expanded clone.

TGTGCCTGGAGTGTAGGTGCAGGGAAATACGAGCAGTACTTC CAWSVGAGKYEQYF few TRBJ2-7 - TRBV30
TGTGCCAGCAGCTTGATTGAGGCCATGGGTGATCAGCCCCAGCATTTT CASSLIEAMGDQPQHF - TRBJ1-5 - TRBV5-4
TGCGCCAGCAGTATCGTGGGAGGGCCCCACCCCACAGATACGCAGTATTTT CASSIVGGPHPTDTQYF - TRBJ2-3 TRBD2 TRBV10-2
TGTGCCAGCAGTTACGGTAACCCCGGGACAGGGCCCTACGAGCAGTACTTC CASSYGNPGTGPYEQYF - TRBJ2-7 TRBD1 TRBV6-5
TGTGCCAGCAGCTCGCCGACAGGGGCGCCCGACGGAAACACCATATATTTT CASSSPTGAPDGNTIYF - TRBJ1-3 TRBD1 TRBV7-9
TGTGCCAGCATACTTTCCGGGAGGGGTCGCAATGAGCAGTTCTTC CASILSGRGRNEQFF - TRBJ2-1 TRBD2 TRBV28
TGTGCCAGCAGTCCTCAACTAGCGGGAGTGGGATGGGGTGAGCAGTTCTTC CASSPQLAGVGWGEQFF - TRBJ2-1 TRBD2 TRBV11-2
TGTGCCAGCAGCTTACGGGACTCTAACTATGGCTACACCTTC CASSLRDSNYGYTF - TRBJ1-2 - TRBV7-9
TGTGCCAGCAGTATTCACCGAGACTCCTACGAGCAGTACTTC CASSIHRDSYEQYF once TRBJ2-7 - TRBV28
TGTGCCAGCAGCCCAACCGGGGGCGCGGGGCCTTCCTACGAGCAGTACTTC CASSPTGGAGPSYEQYF - TRBJ2-7 - TRBV27
TGTGCCAGCAGTTTATCGACCGGCCTGATTGAGGCTTTCTTT CASSLSTGLIEAFF - TRBJ1-1 - TRBV27
TGTGCCAGCAGATGGGGACAGGGCAGCAATCAGCCCCAGCATTTT CASRWGQGSNQPQHF few TRBJ1-5 TRBD1 TRBV6-1
TGTGCCAGCAGGGCGTATGAGGCGGCGGAGCCCCAGCATTTT CASRAYEAAEPQHF - TRBJ1-5 - TRBV28
TGTGCCAGCAGTCTACGCACTATGAATCTAGCGGGAGACAATGAGCAGTTCTTC CASSLRTMNLAGDNEQFF - TRBJ2-1 TRBD2 TRBV28
TGTGCCAGCAGTTACCAACCCGGGACTAGAGAGGGAAATGAGCAGTTCTTC CASSYQPGTREGNEQFF - TRBJ2-1 TRBD2 TRBV6-2/TRBV6-3
TGTGCCAGCAGTTTACAGGGTAGCCACTACATGAACACTGAAGCTTTCTTT CASSLQGSHYMNTEAFF - TRBJ1-1 - TRBV27
TGTGCCACCGGAGAGGGCGGCCTACGTGTGCAGTACTTC CATGEGGLRVQYF - TRBJ2-7 - TRBV19
TGCAGTGCTAGCTGGGCAACCTACGAGCAGTACTTC CSASWATYEQYF - TRBJ2-7 - TRBV20-1
TGTGCCAGCAGTTCCGGACTAGCGGGTCGACTAGGCGAGCAGTTCTTC CASSSGLAGRLGEQFF - TRBJ2-1 TRBD2 TRBV27
TGTGCCAGCAGCCCGATGGTACTAGCGGGAGGCCATGAGCAGTTCTTC CASSPMVLAGGHEQFF - TRBJ2-1 TRBD2 TRBV3-1
TGTGCCTATGGGGGTAGCGGTTACAATGAGCAGTTCTTC CAYGGSGYNEQFF - TRBJ2-1 - TRBV30
TGTGCCAGCAGTTACCTCGGGGGGCTGGATGAGCAGTTCTTC CASSYLGGLDEQFF - TRBJ2-1 - TRBV6-2/TRBV6-3
TGTGCCAGCAGTTTAGGCGGGTACTACAATGAGCAGTTCTTC CASSLGGYYNEQFF - TRBJ2-1 - TRBV27
TGTGCCAGCAGAGCAGGGTTCTCTGGGGCCAACGTCCTGACTTTC CASRAGFSGANVLTF few TRBJ2-6 - TRBV6-1
TGTGCCAGCAGTTTACATATACTCCCGTGGGGACCGGCAGCCTACGAGCAGTACTTC CASSLHILPWGPAAYEQYF - TRBJ2-7 - TRBV28
TGTGCCAGCACCTACGACGGTGGGACAGGCTACGAGCAGTACTTC CASTYDGGTGYEQYF - TRBJ2-7 TRBD1 TRBV6-2/TRBV6-3
TGTGCCAGCAGCGTAGATGGGGAAGGCTATGGCTACACCTTC CASSVDGEGYGYTF - TRBJ1-2 - TRBV9
TGTGCCAGCACCCCCTTAGCCGGGGCCATGGACTTC CASTPLAGAMDF - TRBJ2-5 - TRBV7-9
TGTGCCAGCAGCTTACCTAGCGGGGGCACAGATACGCAGTATTTT CASSLPSGGTDTQYF once TRBJ2-3 TRBD2 TRBV5-6
TGTGCCAGCAGCCACTCCCCTCGTGGGGGTTTGAACACCGGGGAGCTGTTTTTT CASSHSPRGGLNTGELFF - TRBJ2-2 - TRBV3-1
TGCGCCAGCAGCTCCCCGGGGGTTAGCGGGAGGCCCGGGGAGCTGTTTTTT CASSSPGVSGRPGELFF once TRBJ2-2 TRBD2 TRBV5-1
TGTGCCAGCAGTTTTCCTGAGGGGACCCAGTACTTC CASSFPEGTQYF - TRBJ2-5 - TRBV28
TGTGCCAGCAGCGTGCGCCTAAGGGCGGGAGAGCCAGATACGCAGTATTTT CASSVRLRAGEPDTQYF once TRBJ2-3 TRBD2 TRBV9
TGTGCCAGCACCCTAAAGGGGACCTACAATGAGCAGTTCTTC CASTLKGTYNEQFF - TRBJ2-1 - TRBV6-5
TGCAGTGCTAGAGAACTCGGGGGGGCTGGAGGTGAAGCTTTCTTT CSARELGGAGGEAFF once TRBJ1-1 - TRBV20-1
TGTGCCAGCAGTTTAGCCCCTGGGGACTACGAGCAGTACTTC CASSLAPGDYEQYF few TRBJ2-7 - TRBV27
TGTGCCAGCAGCTCGGGACTAGCGGCAGTCAGGGGGGAGACCCAGTACTTC CASSSGLAAVRGETQYF - TRBJ2-5 TRBD2 TRBV9
TGTGCCACCAGCAGAGAGAGACCCGGGGGGGATTCACCCCTCCACTTT CATSRERPGGDSPLHF - TRBJ1-6 - TRBV15
TGCGCCAGCAGCCAAGATAAGTATCCAACGGATGAGCAGTTCTTC CASSQDKYPTDEQFF - TRBJ2-1 - TRBV4-1
TGCAGTGCTAGAGCGCGGACAAAATATCAGCCCCAGCATTTT CSARARTKYQPQHF - TRBJ1-5 - TRBV20-1